The clone carrying this T cell receptor beta chain occurred a few times. Assay used: immunoSEQ multiplex PCR; TCRdb lists only in-frame clones, some missing. The sample holds 140,000 or so clones, about 80% seen once. The V and J ends lost 1 base and 2 bases, in that order; junction bases with no gene match: 5. The CDR3 is 17 amino acids. Germline lookup yields CDR1 GTSNPN and CDR2 SVGIG (reference sequence). The data originate from a study of blood T cell repertoires in COVID-19. Study-wide background: COVID-19 samples collected from the United States, Italy and Spain covered acute and convalescent phases.

Sequenced material: peripheral blood. The chain has TRBV30 and TRBJ1-6, with 10 bases identical to TRBD1. This clonotype was sampled from a woman older than 75 with acute or convalescent COVID-19. CDR3 in amino acids: CAWSGDRGFTYNSPLHF. CDR3 nucleotides: TGTGCCTGGAGTGGGGACAGGGGATTCACCTATAATTCACCCCTCCACTTT.